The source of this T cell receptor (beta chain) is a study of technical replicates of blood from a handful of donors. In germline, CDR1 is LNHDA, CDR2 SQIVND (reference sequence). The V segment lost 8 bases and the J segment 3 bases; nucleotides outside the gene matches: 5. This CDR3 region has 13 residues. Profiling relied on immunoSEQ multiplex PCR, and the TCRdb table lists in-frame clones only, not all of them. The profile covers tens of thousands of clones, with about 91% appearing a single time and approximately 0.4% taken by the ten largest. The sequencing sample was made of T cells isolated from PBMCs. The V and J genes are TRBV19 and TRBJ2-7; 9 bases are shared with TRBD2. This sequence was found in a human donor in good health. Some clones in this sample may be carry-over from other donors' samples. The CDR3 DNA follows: TGTGCCAGTGGCTTAGCGGGAGTCTACGAGCAGTACTTC. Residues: CASGLAGVYEQYF.